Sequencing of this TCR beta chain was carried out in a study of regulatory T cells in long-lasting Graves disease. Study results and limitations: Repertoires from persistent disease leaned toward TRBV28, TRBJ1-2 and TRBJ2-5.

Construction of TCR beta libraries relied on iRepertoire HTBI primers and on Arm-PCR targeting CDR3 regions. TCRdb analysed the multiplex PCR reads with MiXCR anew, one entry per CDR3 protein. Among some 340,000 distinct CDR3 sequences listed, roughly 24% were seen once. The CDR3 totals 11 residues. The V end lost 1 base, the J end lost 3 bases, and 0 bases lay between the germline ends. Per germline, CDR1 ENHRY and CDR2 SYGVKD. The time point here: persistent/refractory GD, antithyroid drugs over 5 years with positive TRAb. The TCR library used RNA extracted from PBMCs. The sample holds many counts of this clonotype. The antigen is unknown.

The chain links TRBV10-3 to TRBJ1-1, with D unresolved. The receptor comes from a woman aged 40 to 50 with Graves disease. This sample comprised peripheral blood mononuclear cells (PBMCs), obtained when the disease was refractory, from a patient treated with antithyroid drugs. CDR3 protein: CAISEYTEAFF. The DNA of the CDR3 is TGTGCCATCAGTGAGTACACTGAAGCTTTCTTT.